The next 18 T cell receptor beta chains were all read from a single sample in a study of T-cell reconstitution after alpha-beta-depleted transplantation in children. Preparing the TCRbeta library involved the use of unique molecular identifiers. TCRdb used MiXCR to reprocess the PCR reads, holding one entry per CDR3 protein. The profile covers roughly 100,000 distinct CDR3 sequences, with under 9% appearing a single time and over 15% taken by the ten largest. The input for sequencing was PBMCs, taken before TCRalphabeta/CD19-depleted stem cell transplant. The receptors here all came from a boy aged 2 to 10 with acute lymphoblastic leukemia, due to receive a stem cell transplant.

As to this clonotype: The conserved closing phenylalanine or tryptophan is absent in this CDR3, likely reflecting a read error. This chain joins TRBV2 and TRBJ1-2; 9 positions agree with TRBD1. The CDR3 runs to 14 residues. After removal of 6 bases from V and 2 bases from J, the junction contained 4 bases not matched to a gene. Germline V lookup: CDR1 SNHLY, CDR2 FYNNEI. The CDR3 protein is CASRSGTGNYGYTV. DNA for the CDR3: TGTGCCAGCAGATCCGGGACAGGGAACTATGGCTACACCGTC.

The table lists this clonotype with a few counts. The chain links TRBV11-2 to TRBJ2-5, with 12 bases fitting TRBD2. The V gene's germline CDR1 is SGHAT and CDR2 FQNNGV. The CDR3 has 19 amino acids. V was pared by 7 bases and J by 2 bases, with 17 bases of the junction left unmatched. CDR3 nucleotide sequence: TGTGCCAGCAACACCGGATGGGATCTAGCGGGGGGGCAGCAAGAGACCCAGTACTTC. The encoded protein is CASNTGWDLAGGQQETQYF.

The table lists this clonotype with many counts. This rearrangement joins TRBV7-9 to TRBJ1-1; D gene uncertain. V was pared by 3 bases and J by 1 base, with 6 bases between. The V gene's germline CDR1 is SEHNR and CDR2 FQNEAQ (reference sequence). This CDR3 has 13 amino acids. The CDR3: CASSFQGNTEAFF. CDR3 sequence (DNA): TGTGCCAGCAGCTTCCAAGGGAACACTGAAGCTTTCTTT.

This clonotype was observed at least ten times. The chain recombines TRBV27 with TRBJ2-5, with D uncertain. The length of the CDR3 is 14 residues. Germline V gene sequence: CDR1 MNHEY, CDR2 SMNVEV (reference sequence). V gave up 6 bases and J gave up 5 bases, with 16 bases separating them. CDR3 amino acids: CASRRLEYGETQYF. The CDR3 region has the DNA TGTGCCAGCAGACGCCTTGAATATGGGGAGACCCAGTACTTC.

This clonotype came up many times. The genes are TRBV5-6 and TRBJ2-1; 8 positions match TRBD1. V was pared by 1 base and J by 7 bases, with 4 bases of the junction left unmatched. This CDR3 spans 14 amino acids. Germline V gene lookup returns CDR1 SGHDT and CDR2 YYEEEE. CDR3 protein: CASSLSTGGNEQFF. The CDR3 DNA is TGTGCCAGCAGCTTGAGCACAGGGGGTAATGAGCAGTTCTTC. Supplemented by reference TRBV5-6 and TRBJ2-1, the full variable domain reads DAGVTQSPTHLIKTRGQQVTLRCSPKSGHDTVSWYQQALGQGPQFIFQYYEEEERQRGNFPDRFSGHQFPNYSSELNVNALLLGDSALYLCASSLSTGGNEQFFGPGTRLTVL.

The table lists this clonotype with many counts. The chain combines TRBV6-5 with TRBJ2-1, with D maybe TRBD2 (7 bases). The V gene's germline CDR1 is MNHEY and CDR2 SVGAGI. There are 17 residues in the CDR3. The V and J ends lost 0 bases and 4 bases respectively, with 16 bases between them. CDR3 sequence (DNA): TGTGCCAGCAGTTACTCGATGCCGGGGGGCGTATACAATGAGCAGTTCTTC. This translates into CASSYSMPGGVYNEQFF.

At least ten counts were recorded for this clonotype. V usage is TRBV11-2 and J usage is TRBJ2-5; the match to TRBD1 covers 10 bases. From germline, CDR1 is SGHAT and CDR2 FQNNGV. The CDR3 is 16 residues long. Trimming took 1 base from V and 5 from J; bases not matched to a gene: 7. The CDR3 region has the DNA TGTGCCAGCAGCTTAGGCGGGACAGGGGTTATGGAGACCCAGTACTTC. Protein product: CASSLGGTGVMETQYF.

This clonotype has only a few counts. The CDR3 DNA reads TGTGCCAGCTCACCCCGGCTAGCCCCTCACCACACAGATACGCAGTATTTT. Its protein is CASSPRLAPHHTDTQYF. J is TRBJ2-3 and V is TRBV18, with D perhaps TRBD2 (5 bases). Germline V CDR1 and CDR2: KGHSH, LQKENI. Trimming removed 3 bases at V and 2 bases at J, with 18 bases between. The CDR3 covers 17 residues.

This clonotype was detected ten times or more. The chain uses TRBV5-5 and TRBJ2-7; 9 nucleotides align to TRBD1. Looked up from germline, CDR1 is SGHKS and CDR2 is YYEKEE (reference sequence). CDR3 length: 14 residues. Trimming cost V 0 bases and J 5 bases; bases outside gene matches: 3. Written as DNA, the CDR3 is TGTGCCAGCAGCTTGGGACAGGGGGACCACGAGCAGTACTTC. It specifies CASSLGQGDHEQYF.

This clonotype was detected many times. The chain couples TRBV7-8 to TRBJ1-5, with D unclear. Germline V gene sequence: CDR1 SGHVS, CDR2 FQNEAQ. The V gene lost 5 bases and the J gene lost 6 bases, with 8 bases spanning the gap. This CDR3 comprises 12 residues. In nucleotides, the CDR3 is TGTGCCAGCAGCCTCAGCCCTCAGCCCCAGCATTTT. It yields the protein CASSLSPQPQHF.

The rearrangement links TRBV6-2 or TRBV6-3 to TRBJ2-7, with 9 positions matching TRBD1. The CDR3 extends over 14 amino acids. With 6 bases clipped from V and 3 bases from J, the junction kept 6 bases outside the gene matches. Germline CDR1 MNHEY, CDR2 SVGEGT. The CDR3 DNA follows: TGTGCCAGCAGCTTAGGACAGGGGCTCTACGAGCAGTACTTC. Translating gives CASSLGQGLYEQYF.

This clonotype was counted ten times or more. The chain couples TRBV5-1 to TRBJ1-1; a weak D match, TRBD1 (5 bases). The V gene lost 4 bases and the J gene lost 4 bases, with 17 bases spanning the gap. Germline loops: CDR1 SGHRS, CDR2 YFSETQ. CDR3 length: 15 residues. Written as DNA, the CDR3 is TGCGCCAGCAGCGGGGCGTTCGGGAGTCGCACTGAAGCTTTCTTT. This translates into CASSGAFGSRTEAFF.

This clonotype showed up many times. The chain couples TRBV7-8 to TRBJ2-5; D may be TRBD2 (6 bases). CDR1 is SGHVS and CDR2 is FQNEAQ in the germline V gene. V shed 3 bases and J shed 6 bases, with 17 bases lying between them. This CDR3 contains 15 residues. CDR3 DNA sequence: TGTGCCAGCAGCTTCCGTAATCAGGGCGGGAAGACCCAGTACTTC. Translation gives CASSFRNQGGKTQYF.

This clonotype was detected ten times or more. This chain links TRBV12-3 or TRBV12-4 with TRBJ1-5, with D hard to call. This CDR3 spans 14 amino acids. The V and J ends lost 4 bases and 4 bases respectively, with 11 bases between them. The CDR3 bases are TGTGCCAGCAGTTCGGAAGGGCTAAATCAGCCCCAGCATTTT. Its translation: CASSSEGLNQPQHF.

This clonotype was recorded at least ten times. The rearrangement joins TRBV20-1 to TRBJ2-5, with 14 bases that match TRBD2. Looked up from germline, CDR1 is DFQATT and CDR2 is SNEGSKA (reference sequence). This CDR3 is 20 amino acids long. The V segment lost 4 bases and the J segment 1 base; nucleotides outside the gene matches: 17. The CDR3 protein is CSAKIPKTSGGDTPQETQYF. DNA of the CDR3: TGCAGTGCTAAAATCCCAAAGACTAGCGGGGGGGACACACCCCAAGAGACCCAGTACTTC.

This clonotype was observed at least ten times. The DNA for the CDR3 is TGTGCCAGCAGCCAAGTGAAGGGGTACGAGCAGTACTTC. This gives the protein CASSQVKGYEQYF. The chain is built from TRBV3-1 and TRBJ2-7; possible D gene TRBD1, 5 bases. CDR1 and CDR2 (germline): LGHDT, YNNKEL (reference sequence). The CDR3 has 13 amino acids. The V and J ends lost 1 base and 4 bases respectively, with 8 bases between them.

This clonotype was observed many times. This sequence joins TRBV12-3 or TRBV12-4 and TRBJ1-3; D not certain. V was cut by 3 bases and J by 0 bases, with 12 bases left in between. This CDR3 has 16 residues. The CDR3 sequence: CASSLGNQPSGNTIYF. The DNA for the CDR3 is TGTGCCAGCAGTTTGGGCAACCAACCCTCTGGAAACACCATATATTTT.

This clonotype was counted many times. J is TRBJ2-3 and V is TRBV20-1; 9 bases agree with TRBD2. CDR3 length equals 16 residues. CDR1 is DFQATT, CDR2 SNEGSKA, per germline (reference sequence). The ends lost 3 bases at V and 3 bases at J; junction bases unmatched: 10. This chain's CDR3 is CSASDRLAAGTDTQYF. The CDR3 DNA reads as TGCAGTGCTAGTGACAGACTAGCGGCTGGGACAGATACGCAGTATTTT.